This T cell receptor beta chain was identified in a study of blood T cells in healthy people across ages. In its sample, this clonotype was seen a few times. The CDR3 sequence is 15 residues long. The germline V gene encodes CDR1 MDHEN and CDR2 SYDVKM. The V gene lost 6 bases and the J gene lost 9 bases, with 23 bases spanning the gap. PCR was performed a second time for about 7 to 11 cycles using a sample-barcoded 5' primer and a J-beta primer mix. One entry per CDR3 protein results from TCRdb running MiXCR on the 5' RACE reads. The sample holds 540,000 or so distinct CDR3 sequences; around 24% are singletons and the top ten take around 10%. These data were also filed under a second study, of T cells of mothers and their children.

Sequenced: blood. The TCR was taken from a boy younger than 18 in good health. The rearrangement links TRBV28 to TRBJ2-5, with D hard to call. Here the CDR3 reads CASSPLDVTLYAQYF. The CDR3 DNA sequence: TGTGCCAGCAGCCCCCTGGACGTGACTCTATATGCCCAGTACTTC.